These 21 T cell receptor beta chains were sequenced from one sample in a study of response to subunit inactivated influenza vaccine. TCRdb re-derived calls from the RT-PCR reads in MiXCR, one entry per CDR3 protein. The data contain about 700,000 distinct CDR3 sequences, about 14% of them singletons. This specimen consisted of PBMCs from blood, obtained roughly 2 weeks before vaccination. The receptor source for this set is a man in his forties or fifties who received an inactivated influenza vaccine.

In this sample, this clonotype turned up a few times. The chain uses TRBV6-6 and TRBJ2-1; the D gene is possibly TRBD1 (5 bases). Trimming took off 3 bases at V and 3 bases at J, with 6 bases between the two ends. The CDR3 loop spans 13 amino acids. Germline loops: CDR1 MNHNY, CDR2 SVGAGI (reference sequence). The CDR3 DNA reads TGTGCCAGCAGTTATCAGGGCTACAATGAGCAGTTCTTC. It yields the protein CASSYQGYNEQFF.

This clonotype appeared a few times. The genes are TRBV20-1 and TRBJ1-2; D perhaps matches TRBD1 (5 bases). The CDR3 totals 13 residues. Germline values: CDR1 DFQATT, CDR2 SNEGSKA (reference sequence). V gave up 3 bases and J gave up 3 bases, with 11 bases separating them. CDR3 in DNA: TGCAGTGCTAGGAGAGGGGCAGACTATGGCTACACCTTC. As protein: CSARRGADYGYTF.

This clonotype has a handful of counts. This chain links TRBV4-2 with TRBJ2-5; 10 bases map to TRBD2. CDR3 length: 14 residues. V dropped 8 bases and J dropped 14; count of bases not matched to a gene: 17. Germline CDR1 and CDR2: LGHNA and YNFKEQ. CDR3 nucleotides: TGTGCCAGCTCAAGCGGGGGGGCCTTAGAGACCCGTTACTTC. Translation: CASSSGGALETRYF.

This sequence joins TRBV20-1 and TRBJ1-6; D call uncertain. The V end was cut by 2 bases, the J end by 8 bases, with 13 bases between. Germline V gene lookup returns CDR1 DFQATT and CDR2 SNEGSKA (reference sequence). This CDR3 is 14 amino acids long. Here the CDR3 reads CSARFRAADSPLHF. For the CDR3, the DNA is TGCAGTGCTAGATTCCGGGCAGCGGATTCACCCCTCCACTTT.

The chain recombines TRBV4-1 with TRBJ2-5, with 7 positions matching TRBD2. This CDR3 spans 16 amino acids. J lost 5 bases, V lost 3 bases, and 12 bases had no gene match. Germline CDR1 reads MGHRA; CDR2 reads YSYEKL. CDR3 sequence reads: CASSQGWDGRGETQYF. CDR3 DNA sequence: TGCGCCAGCAGCCAGGGATGGGACGGGCGGGGGGAGACCCAGTACTTC.

This clonotype was counted a few times. The CDR3 DNA reads as TGTGCCAGCAAACTAGGGGGCCCGGGTACCTACGAGCAGTACTTC. This translates into CASKLGGPGTYEQYF. The chain links TRBV12-3 or TRBV12-4 to TRBJ2-7, with 7 bases fitting TRBD1. This CDR3 has 15 amino acids. V trimming: 7 bases; J trimming: 2 bases; junction bases outside the gene matches: 11.

The chain couples TRBV7-9 to TRBJ2-7, with 8 bases matching TRBD1. The V gene's germline CDR1 is SEHNR and CDR2 FQNEAQ (reference sequence). The V and J ends lost 4 bases and 7 bases, in that order; junction bases with no gene match: 12. The CDR3 covers 15 residues. The CDR3 DNA follows: TGTGCCAGCAGCTGGAAGACAGGGGTTGCGGGGGAGCAGTACTTC. It specifies CASSWKTGVAGEQYF.

The genes are TRBV12-3 or TRBV12-4 and TRBJ2-5; D remains ambiguous. V lost 3 bases, J lost 4 bases, and 12 bases lay in between. The CDR3 runs 14 residues. The CDR3 sequence is CASSFETNRETQYF. The CDR3 region has the DNA TGTGCCAGCAGTTTCGAGACCAACAGAGAGACCCAGTACTTC.

A few counts support this clonotype. V is TRBV28 and J is TRBJ2-3; tentatively, D is TRBD1 (6 bases). The V gene's germline CDR1 is MDHEN and CDR2 SYDVKM. With 6 bases removed from V and 9 bases from J, the gap between germline ends came to 22 bases. The CDR3 loop spans 15 amino acids. The CDR3 nucleotides read TGTGCCAGCAGCTTGGGGGCTCCGGCCAGTGGCACGCAGTATTTT. Translation gives CASSLGAPASGTQYF.

The sample holds a few counts of this clonotype. V and J are TRBV9 and TRBJ2-7, with 11 bases lining up with TRBD2. V was pared by 0 bases and J by 7 bases, with 6 bases of the junction left unmatched. CDR1 and CDR2 (germline): SGDLS, YYNGEE. The CDR3 contains 15 residues. CDR3 sequence reads: CASSVGTSGWKEQYF. For the CDR3, the DNA is TGTGCCAGCAGCGTAGGGACTAGCGGGTGGAAGGAGCAGTACTTC.

This chain connects TRBV21-1 to TRBJ2-7; the table's TRBD2 call for D was not verified on the DNA. TRBV21-1 is marked as a pseudogene. CDR3 size: 13 residues. The CDR3 DNA is TGTGCCACCGGCTTTGAGGGCAGCCAGGAGCAGTACTTC. Protein product: CATGFEGSQEQYF.

V and J are TRBV12-3 or TRBV12-4 and TRBJ1-2, with TRBD1 matching 8 bases. The CDR3 is 13 residues long. V was clipped by 6 bases and J by 8 bases; unmatched bases: 8. CDR3 loop: CASSHAGGAGYTF. In DNA form, the CDR3 reads TGTGCCAGCAGCCACGCAGGGGGCGCGGGCTACACCTTC.

This clonotype has more than one count but fewer than ten. The chain combines TRBV24-1 with TRBJ1-6, with D possibly TRBD1 on 5 matching bases. The germline CDR1 and CDR2 sequences are KGHDR and SFDVKD. This CDR3 has 12 amino acids. V shed 6 bases and J shed 10 bases, with 9 bases lying between them. DNA for the CDR3: TGTGCCACCAGTTTCGGGGCCTCACCCCTCCACTTT. Protein: CATSFGASPLHF.

This CDR3 reads CSASGGPAGENIQYF. In DNA, the CDR3 is TGCAGTGCTAGCGGGGGGCCGGCCGGGGAAAACATTCAGTACTTC. This chain links TRBV20-1 with TRBJ2-4, with D perhaps TRBD2 (7 bases). This CDR3 has 15 amino acids. Trimming pared 3 bases from V and 5 bases from J, leaving 17 bases between. CDR1 is DFQATT, CDR2 SNEGSKA, per germline (reference sequence).

CDR3 sequence reads: CASSRLAETQYF. CDR3 in DNA: TGTGCCAGCAGTCGACTAGCTGAGACCCAGTACTTC. The chain couples TRBV7-2 to TRBJ2-5; TRBD2 matches at 7 bases. The CDR3 spans 12 residues. CDR1 SGHTA and CDR2 FQGNSA come from the germline V gene. The junction had 3 bases not matched to a gene; V was cut back by 6 bases and J by 5 bases.

This clonotype has more than one count but fewer than ten. The V call is TRBV5-4, the J call TRBJ2-7; no clear D. CDR3 size: 15 residues. Per the germline V gene, CDR1 is SGHNT and CDR2 is YYREEE (reference sequence). With 5 bases removed from V and 0 bases from J, the gap between germline ends came to 15 bases. The CDR3 region is CASSLMSGSSYEQYF. The DNA for the CDR3 is TGTGCCAGCAGTTTGATGTCTGGCAGCTCCTACGAGCAGTACTTC.

The chain links TRBV5-4 to TRBJ1-6, with D tentatively TRBD1 (5 bases). Germline V gene sequence: CDR1 SGHNT, CDR2 YYREEE (reference sequence). The V end was cut by 4 bases, the J end by 10 bases, with 18 bases between. The CDR3 covers 15 residues. Here the CDR3 reads CASSLTVNGGSPLHF. DNA of the CDR3: TGTGCCAGCAGCCTGACCGTCAATGGGGGGTCACCCCTCCACTTT.

This clonotype was counted only a few times. The chain uses TRBV12-3 or TRBV12-4 and TRBJ2-1, with D uncertain. This CDR3 spans 12 amino acids. Trimming cost V 4 bases and J 12 bases, with 13 bases left between them. CDR3 amino acids: CASSSHSKRQFF. The CDR3, as DNA: TGTGCCAGCAGTTCCCATAGTAAAAGGCAGTTCTTC.

The gene calls are TRBV9 and TRBJ2-5; 10 bases line up with TRBD2. CDR1 and CDR2 (germline): SGDLS, YYNGEE. The CDR3 sequence is 16 residues long. Trimming cost V 3 bases and J 1 base; bases outside gene matches: 6. As DNA, the CDR3 is TGTGCCAGCAGCGCAGTAGGACTAGCGGTCCAAGAGACCCAGTACTTC. Its translation is CASSAVGLAVQETQYF.

The genes are TRBV7-9 and TRBJ2-2; TRBD1 might be the D (6 bases). The CDR3 totals 16 residues. The germline V and J ends were trimmed by 1 base and 1 base, with 10 bases remaining between them. CDR1 and CDR2 from the germline V gene are SEHNR and FQNEAQ (reference sequence). The CDR3 DNA reads TGTGCCAGCAGCTTAGTACCGGGACAGAACACCGGGGAGCTGTTTTTT. Translated: CASSLVPGQNTGELFF.

The V and J genes are TRBV12-3 or TRBV12-4 and TRBJ2-5; 9 bases line up with TRBD1. V dropped 8 bases and J dropped 4; count of bases not matched to a gene: 8. This CDR3 has 14 amino acids. DNA for the CDR3: TGTGCCAGCGGTCCGGGACAGGGAATAGAGACCCAGTACTTC. Its protein is CASGPGQGIETQYF.